This TCR beta chain is drawn from a study of CD8+CD57+ T cells in acquired aplastic anemia. TCR beta VDJ and CDR3 profiles were obtained from a genomic DNA template. MiXCR, run by TCRdb on the reads, gives a single entry per CDR3 protein. The repertoire holds about 150,000 distinct CDR3 sequences, with over 50% as singletons. This clonotype has only one observation. Possible read error: a much larger clone is one base away. Germline assignment: CDR1 PRHDT and CDR2 FYEKMQ (reference sequence). J lost 4 bases, V lost 8 bases, and 13 bases had no gene match. The CDR3 length is 16 residues. Patients chosen for sequencing had shown CD8+CD57+ cell expansion by flow cytometry.

Sample: sorted CD4+, CD8+, or CD8+CD57+ T cells (not recorded which) from PBMCs. This receptor was obtained from a human donor with aplastic anemia. This chain links TRBV13 with TRBJ2-3; TRBD2 matches at 9 bases. The CDR3 nucleotides are TGTGCCAGCGGCAGGGTGGGAAGCGGGGGGTCAGATACGCAGTATTTT. It yields the protein CASGRVGSGGSDTQYF.